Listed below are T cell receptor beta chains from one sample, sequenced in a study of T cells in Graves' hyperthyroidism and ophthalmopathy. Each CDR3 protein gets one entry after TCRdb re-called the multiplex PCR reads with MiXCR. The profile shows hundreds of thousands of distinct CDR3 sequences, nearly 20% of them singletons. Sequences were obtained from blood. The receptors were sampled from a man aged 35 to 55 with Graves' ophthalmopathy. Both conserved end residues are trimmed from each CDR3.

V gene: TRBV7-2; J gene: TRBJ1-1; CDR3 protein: ASSPPPGQGIWAF
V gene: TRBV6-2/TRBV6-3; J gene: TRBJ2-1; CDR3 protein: ASSYSMADNEQF
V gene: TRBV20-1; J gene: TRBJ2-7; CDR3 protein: SARDLAGASPYEQY
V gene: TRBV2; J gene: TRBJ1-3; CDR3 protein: ASKREGMSGNTIY
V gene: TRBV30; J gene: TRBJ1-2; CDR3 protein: AWSTMTFNYGYT
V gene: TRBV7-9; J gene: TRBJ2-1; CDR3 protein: ASSLPRGGGHNEQF
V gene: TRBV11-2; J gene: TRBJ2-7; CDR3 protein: ASTGTGYYEQY
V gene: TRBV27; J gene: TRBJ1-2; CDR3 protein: ASSLQAGTGYGYT
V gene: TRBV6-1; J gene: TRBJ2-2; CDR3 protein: ASRRGAMGTGELF
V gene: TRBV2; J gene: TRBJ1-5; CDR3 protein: ASRAGGWGLDNQPQH
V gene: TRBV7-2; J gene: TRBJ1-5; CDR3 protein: ASSLVGVSNQPQH
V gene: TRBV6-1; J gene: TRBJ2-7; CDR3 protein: ASTRFGLAGKGRIFEQY
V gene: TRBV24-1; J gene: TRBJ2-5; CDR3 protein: ATSSSVAETQY
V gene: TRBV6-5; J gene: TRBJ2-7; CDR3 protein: ASSYSGHGYEQY
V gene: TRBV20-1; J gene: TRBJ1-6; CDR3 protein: SARDMGNSYNSPLH
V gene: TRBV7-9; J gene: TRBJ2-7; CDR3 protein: ASSNRGHNQDEQY
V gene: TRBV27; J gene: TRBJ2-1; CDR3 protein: ASSLRWYSGGADNEQF
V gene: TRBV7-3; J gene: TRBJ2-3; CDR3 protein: ASGPRGIGTQY